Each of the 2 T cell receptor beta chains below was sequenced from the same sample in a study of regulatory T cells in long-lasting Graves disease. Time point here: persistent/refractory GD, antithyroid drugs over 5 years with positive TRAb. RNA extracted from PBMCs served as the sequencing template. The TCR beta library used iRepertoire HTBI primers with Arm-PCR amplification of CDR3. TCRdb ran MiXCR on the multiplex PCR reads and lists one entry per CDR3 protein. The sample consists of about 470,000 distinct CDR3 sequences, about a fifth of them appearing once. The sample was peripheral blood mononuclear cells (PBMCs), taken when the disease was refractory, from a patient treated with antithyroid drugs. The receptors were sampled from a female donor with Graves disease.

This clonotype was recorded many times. Written as DNA, the CDR3 is TGCAGTGCTAGAGTGTGGGGATCGAACACTGAAGCTTTCTTT. Encoded protein: CSARVWGSNTEAFF. The V call is TRBV20-1, the J call TRBJ1-1; D gene unclear. V was trimmed by 1 base and J by 1 base, leaving 10 bases between them. Germline loops: CDR1 DFQATT, CDR2 SNEGSKA (reference sequence). The CDR3 runs to 14 residues.

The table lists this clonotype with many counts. CDR3 DNA sequence: TGTGCCAGCAGCCCGGGGGAGGGCACACAACCTAACTATGGCTACACCTTC. Its translation: CASSPGEGTQPNYGYTF. This rearrangement joins TRBV7-2 to TRBJ1-2; D may be TRBD1 (5 bases). Germline CDR1 and CDR2: SGHTA and FQGNSA. Trimming pared 5 bases from V and 0 bases from J, leaving 19 bases between. The CDR3 runs 17 residues. Variable domain in full (rest from reference TRBV7-2 and TRBJ1-2): GAGVSQSPSNKVTEKGKDVELRCDPISGHTALYWYRQSLGQGLEFLIYFQGNSAPDKSGLPSDRFSAERTGGSVSTLTIQRTQQEDSAVYLCASSPGEGTQPNYGYTFGSGTRLTVV.